Sequencing of this T cell receptor (beta chain) was carried out in a study of vaccination and CD4 T cells after COVID-19. On the study more broadly: Taking of post-vaccine samples occurred a median around 72 days after dose two (range 14 to 241). Cells received overlapping spike peptides from SARS-CoV-2, HCoV-NL63, HCoV-OC43 and HCoV-229E as stimulation.

Treatment described: approximately 9-day PBMC culture with coronavirus spike peptide pools or control peptides (ViraFEST assay). Unexposed donor CD4+ T cells predated the COVID-19 pandemic, collected 2011-2018. Negative selection enriched CD4+ T cells from cultures at 9 to 10 days. An Oncomine TCR Beta short-read assay was used to sequence the DNA from cultured CD4+ T cells. In this case, cultured CD4+ T cells provided the extracted genomic DNA. TCRdb reanalysed the PCR reads using MiXCR and keeps one entry per CDR3 protein. The sample includes around 7,100 distinct CDR3 sequences, roughly 50% of them seen just once. The CDR3 is made up of 12 amino acids. Unmatched junction bases numbered 5, after V lost 6 bases and J lost 4 bases. From germline, CDR1 is SQVTM and CDR2 ANQGSEA. In the case of this clonotype: Its antigen is as yet unknown.

The material sequenced was CD4+ T cells from blood, cultured in vitro. The source of this sequence is a human donor in good health. V usage is TRBV29-1 and J usage is TRBJ2-7, with 8 bases lining up with TRBD2. The CDR3 DNA is TGCAGCGTCCTAGGACTAGCTTACGAGCAGTACTTC. The encoded protein is CSVLGLAYEQYF.